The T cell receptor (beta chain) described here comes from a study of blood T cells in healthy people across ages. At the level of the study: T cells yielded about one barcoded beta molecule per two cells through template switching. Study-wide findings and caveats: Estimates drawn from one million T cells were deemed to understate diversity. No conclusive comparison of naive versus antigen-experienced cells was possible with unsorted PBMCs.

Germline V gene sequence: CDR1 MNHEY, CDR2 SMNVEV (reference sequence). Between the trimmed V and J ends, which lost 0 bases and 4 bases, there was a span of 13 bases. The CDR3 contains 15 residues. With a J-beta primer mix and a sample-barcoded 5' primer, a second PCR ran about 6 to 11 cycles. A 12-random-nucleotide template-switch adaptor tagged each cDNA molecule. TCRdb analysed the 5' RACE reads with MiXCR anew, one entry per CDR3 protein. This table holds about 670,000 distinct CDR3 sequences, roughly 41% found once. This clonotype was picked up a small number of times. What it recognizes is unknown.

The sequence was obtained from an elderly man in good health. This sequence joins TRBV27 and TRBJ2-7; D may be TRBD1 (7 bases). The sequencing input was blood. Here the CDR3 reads CASSLSYQGGYEQYF. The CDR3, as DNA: TGTGCCAGCAGTTTATCGTACCAGGGGGGTTACGAGCAGTACTTC.